This TCR beta chain was sequenced in a study of T-cell reconstitution after alpha-beta-depleted transplantation in children. Notes on the study in general: Newly made T cells mostly supplied T-cell counts and diversity one year after transplant.

Preparation of the TCRbeta library was carried out with unique molecular identifiers. TCRdb re-analysed the PCR reads in MiXCR, keeping a single row per CDR3 protein. The sample includes hundreds of thousands of distinct CDR3 sequences, roughly a tenth of them seen just once. Many counts were recorded for this clonotype. No antigen is known for it. V gave up 0 bases and J gave up 3 bases, with 3 bases separating them. Looked up from germline, CDR1 is DFQATT and CDR2 is SNEGSKA (reference sequence). The CDR3 has 11 amino acids. The clonotype comes from a child aged 2 to 15 with inherited bone marrow failure, due to receive a stem cell transplant. Specimen: PBMCs, collected before TCRalphabeta/CD19-depleted stem cell transplant. The chain joins TRBV20-1 to TRBJ2-7; D gene uncertain. DNA for the CDR3: TGCAGTGCTAGAGATGGCTACGAGCAGTACTTC. It yields the protein CSARDGYEQYF.